Listed below are T cell receptor beta chains from one sample, sequenced in a study of blood T cells in healthy people across ages. A single record per CDR3 protein comes from TCRdb applying MiXCR to the 5' RACE reads. The repertoire has about 970,000 distinct CDR3 sequences, roughly 51% of them found once; the top ten carry about 20%. The specimen sequenced was blood. These receptor sequences come from a woman aged 55-69 years in good health. Each CDR3 is given with its conserved first and last residue. D genes are given only for firm matches. For some rows the clone size is stated as once, few or many, or as a class when expanded; others skip it.

abundance: many; j_gene: TRBJ2-4; d_gene: NA; v_gene: TRBV7-2; CDR3aa: CASSLGPRDIQYF; CDR3nt: TGTGCCAGCAGCTTAGGCCCTAGGGACATTCAGTACTTC
abundance: NA; j_gene: TRBJ1-2; d_gene: NA; v_gene: TRBV5-1; CDR3aa: CASSLGRQVEASGYTF; CDR3nt: TGCGCCAGCAGCTTGGGTCGGCAGGTAGAGGCGAGTGGCTACACCTTC
abundance: few; j_gene: TRBJ1-1; d_gene: NA; v_gene: TRBV27; CDR3aa: CASSPGPVNTEAFF; CDR3nt: TGTGCCAGCAGCCCCGGTCCGGTGAACACTGAAGCTTTCTTT
abundance: few; j_gene: TRBJ1-2; d_gene: NA; v_gene: TRBV28; CDR3aa: CASSLIPRQYGGYTF; CDR3nt: TGTGCCAGCAGTTTAATCCCGCGACAGTATGGTGGCTACACCTTC
abundance: NA; j_gene: TRBJ2-7; d_gene: NA; v_gene: TRBV4-1; CDR3aa: CASRDSGRGRREQYF; CDR3nt: TGCGCCAGCAGAGATTCAGGCCGCGGCAGGCGTGAGCAGTACTTC
abundance: NA; j_gene: TRBJ2-1; d_gene: NA; v_gene: TRBV20-1; CDR3aa: CSARAVSSYNEQFF; CDR3nt: TGCAGTGCTAGAGCGGTCAGCTCCTACAATGAGCAGTTCTTC
abundance: many; j_gene: TRBJ2-3; d_gene: NA; v_gene: TRBV12-5; CDR3aa: CASGFSTDTQYF; CDR3nt: TGTGCTAGTGGTTTTAGCACAGATACGCAGTATTTT
abundance: NA; j_gene: TRBJ2-7; d_gene: NA; v_gene: TRBV15; CDR3aa: CATNSGIGGYEQYF; CDR3nt: TGTGCCACCAACAGCGGTATAGGGGGTTACGAGCAGTACTTC
abundance: NA; j_gene: TRBJ1-2; d_gene: NA; v_gene: TRBV29-1; CDR3aa: CSVDLAARPGEGGYTF; CDR3nt: TGCAGCGTTGACCTAGCGGCCCGGCCTGGGGAGGGGGGCTACACCTTC
abundance: many; j_gene: TRBJ2-7; d_gene: NA; v_gene: TRBV27; CDR3aa: CASSLSAGTYEQYF; CDR3nt: TGCGCCAGCAGCTTGTCGGCAGGGACCTACGAGCAGTACTTC
abundance: NA; j_gene: TRBJ2-3; d_gene: NA; v_gene: TRBV20-1; CDR3aa: CSARAAGSTTDTQYF; CDR3nt: TGCAGTGCTAGAGCGGCAGGATCGACCACAGATACGCAGTATTTT
abundance: NA; j_gene: TRBJ2-3; d_gene: NA; v_gene: TRBV5-1; CDR3aa: CASSFTDTRTVGETDTQYF; CDR3nt: TGCGCCAGCAGCTTTACCGATACCCGGACGGTGGGTGAGACAGATACGCAGTATTTT
abundance: few; j_gene: TRBJ1-1; d_gene: TRBD1; v_gene: TRBV29-1; CDR3aa: CSVWDRNTEAFF; CDR3nt: TGCAGCGTTTGGGACAGGAACACTGAAGCTTTCTTT
abundance: NA; j_gene: TRBJ2-1; d_gene: NA; v_gene: TRBV12-3/TRBV12-4; CDR3aa: CASTVRDAYNEQFF; CDR3nt: TGTGCCAGCACCGTGAGGGATGCATACAATGAGCAGTTCTTC
abundance: NA; j_gene: TRBJ2-1; d_gene: TRBD2; v_gene: TRBV4-1; CDR3aa: CASSPGLAGGEQFF; CDR3nt: TGTGCCAGCAGCCCCGGACTAGCGGGAGGTGAGCAGTTCTTC
abundance: once; j_gene: TRBJ2-3; d_gene: NA; v_gene: TRBV20-1; CDR3aa: CSARTVGLGRDTQYF; CDR3nt: TGCAGTGCTAGGACGGTAGGGTTAGGGCGAGATACGCAGTATTTT
abundance: NA; j_gene: TRBJ2-1; d_gene: NA; v_gene: TRBV25-1; CDR3aa: CASSWKFF; CDR3nt: TGTGCCAGCAGTTGGAAGTTCTTC
abundance: NA; j_gene: TRBJ2-7; d_gene: TRBD2; v_gene: TRBV10-3; CDR3aa: CAISPGTSGKMDEQYF; CDR3nt: TGTGCCATCAGTCCAGGGACTAGCGGGAAAATGGATGAGCAGTACTTC
abundance: many; j_gene: TRBJ2-7; d_gene: NA; v_gene: TRBV4-3; CDR3aa: CASSQIVFSYEQYF; CDR3nt: TGCGCCAGCAGCCAAATCGTCTTCTCCTACGAGCAGTACTTC
abundance: NA; j_gene: TRBJ2-2; d_gene: NA; v_gene: TRBV20-1; CDR3aa: CSASIGGKRPGELFF; CDR3nt: TGCAGTGCTAGTATCGGCGGGAAGAGACCCGGGGAGCTGTTTTTT
abundance: NA; j_gene: TRBJ1-1; d_gene: NA; v_gene: TRBV5-6; CDR3aa: CASSLKLNTEAFF; CDR3nt: TGTGCCAGCAGCTTGAAACTGAACACTGAAGCTTTCTTT
abundance: NA; j_gene: TRBJ1-6; d_gene: NA; v_gene: TRBV30; CDR3aa: CAWSTTGISPLHF; CDR3nt: TGTGCCTGGAGCACCACAGGGATTTCACCCCTCCACTTT
abundance: NA; j_gene: TRBJ1-2; d_gene: NA; v_gene: TRBV10-3; CDR3aa: CAISESPPGGAGLGYTF; CDR3nt: TGTGCCATCAGTGAGTCACCTCCGGGGGGCGCGGGTCTTGGCTACACCTTC
abundance: few; j_gene: TRBJ2-1; d_gene: TRBD2; v_gene: TRBV29-1; CDR3aa: CSVGGTSGRSYNEQFF; CDR3nt: TGCAGCGTTGGGGGGACTAGCGGGAGGTCCTACAATGAGCAGTTCTTC
abundance: NA; j_gene: TRBJ2-5; d_gene: NA; v_gene: TRBV28; CDR3aa: CASRRTVRIQYF; CDR3nt: TGTGCCAGCAGGCGGACAGTCAGGATCCAGTACTTC
abundance: NA; j_gene: TRBJ2-5; d_gene: TRBD2; v_gene: TRBV5-6; CDR3aa: CASSYQNSGSQETQYF; CDR3nt: TGTGCCAGCAGCTACCAAAATAGCGGGAGCCAAGAGACCCAGTACTTC
abundance: NA; j_gene: TRBJ1-1; d_gene: NA; v_gene: TRBV30; CDR3aa: CACPSQGHQAFF; CDR3nt: TGTGCCTGCCCTTCTCAGGGGCACCAAGCTTTCTTT
abundance: NA; j_gene: TRBJ1-3; d_gene: NA; v_gene: TRBV11-2; CDR3aa: CASSPGGRPTDGNTIYF; CDR3nt: TGTGCCAGCAGCCCCGGGGGTAGACCGACAGATGGAAACACCATATATTTT
abundance: few; j_gene: TRBJ2-1; d_gene: TRBD1; v_gene: TRBV12-3/TRBV12-4; CDR3aa: CASLDRGGYNEQFF; CDR3nt: TGTGCCAGCCTTGACAGGGGAGGCTACAATGAGCAGTTCTTC
abundance: NA; j_gene: TRBJ2-1; d_gene: TRBD1; v_gene: TRBV6-5; CDR3aa: CASSNRGVFNEQFF; CDR3nt: TGTGCCAGCAGCAACAGGGGGGTTTTCAATGAGCAGTTCTTC
abundance: NA; j_gene: TRBJ2-3; d_gene: NA; v_gene: TRBV30; CDR3aa: CAWSGGRYTDTQYF; CDR3nt: TGTGCCTGGAGTGGGGGCAGATACACAGATACGCAGTATTTT
abundance: NA; j_gene: TRBJ2-5; d_gene: NA; v_gene: TRBV7-6; CDR3aa: CASSTSSNPGNEQYF; CDR3nt: TGTGCCAGCAGCACGTCTAGTAACCCGGGGAATGAGCAGTACTTC
abundance: NA; j_gene: TRBJ2-5; d_gene: NA; v_gene: TRBV30; CDR3aa: CAWSEPGPREETQYF; CDR3nt: TGTGCCTGGAGTGAACCCGGACCCCGTGAAGAGACCCAGTACTTC
abundance: many; j_gene: TRBJ2-3; d_gene: NA; v_gene: TRBV5-1; CDR3aa: CASSSPSGSIGTDTQYF; CDR3nt: TGCGCCAGCAGCTCTCCGTCGGGATCGATCGGCACAGATACGCAGTATTTT
abundance: NA; j_gene: TRBJ1-1; d_gene: NA; v_gene: TRBV7-3; CDR3aa: CASSLSGLTEAFF; CDR3nt: TGTGCCAGCAGCTTGTCAGGGCTGACTGAAGCTTTCTTT
abundance: NA; j_gene: TRBJ2-1; d_gene: TRBD2; v_gene: TRBV29-1; CDR3aa: CSVEASGYNEQFF; CDR3nt: TGCAGCGTTGAGGCTAGCGGATACAATGAGCAGTTCTTC
abundance: many; j_gene: TRBJ1-1; d_gene: NA; v_gene: TRBV3-1; CDR3aa: CASSQGRNTEAFF; CDR3nt: TGTGCCAGCAGCCAAGGAAGGAACACTGAAGCTTTCTTT
abundance: NA; j_gene: TRBJ1-1; d_gene: NA; v_gene: TRBV28; CDR3aa: CASSLQAMNTEAFF; CDR3nt: TGTGCCAGCAGTCTACAGGCCATGAACACTGAAGCTTTCTTT
abundance: NA; j_gene: TRBJ1-5; d_gene: NA; v_gene: TRBV20-1; CDR3aa: CSARETVANQPQHF; CDR3nt: TGCAGTGCTAGAGAGACCGTCGCCAATCAGCCCCAGCATTTT
abundance: many; j_gene: TRBJ2-7; d_gene: NA; v_gene: TRBV29-1; CDR3aa: CSVQGAEQYF; CDR3nt: TGCAGCGTTCAAGGGGCCGAGCAGTACTTC
abundance: few; j_gene: TRBJ2-5; d_gene: TRBD1; v_gene: TRBV15; CDR3aa: CATSRRDRVETQYF; CDR3nt: TGTGCCACCAGCAGACGTGACAGGGTAGAGACCCAGTACTTC
abundance: few; j_gene: TRBJ1-2; d_gene: TRBD1; v_gene: TRBV4-3; CDR3aa: CASSPVGQYYGGYTF; CDR3nt: TGCGCCAGCAGCCCAGTGGGACAGTACTATGGTGGCTACACCTTC
abundance: NA; j_gene: TRBJ2-7; d_gene: TRBD2; v_gene: TRBV7-2; CDR3aa: CASSLVTSGPFYEQYF; CDR3nt: TGTGCCAGCAGCTTAGTGACTAGCGGGCCCTTTTACGAGCAGTACTTC
abundance: NA; j_gene: TRBJ2-3; d_gene: TRBD2; v_gene: TRBV28; CDR3aa: CASSQTSGRTSTDTQYF; CDR3nt: TGTGCCAGCAGCCAAACTAGCGGGAGGACTAGCACAGATACGCAGTATTTT
abundance: NA; j_gene: TRBJ2-7; d_gene: NA; v_gene: TRBV4-2; CDR3aa: CASSQGARLYEQYF; CDR3nt: TGTGCCAGCAGCCAAGGGGCCAGACTTTACGAGCAGTACTTC